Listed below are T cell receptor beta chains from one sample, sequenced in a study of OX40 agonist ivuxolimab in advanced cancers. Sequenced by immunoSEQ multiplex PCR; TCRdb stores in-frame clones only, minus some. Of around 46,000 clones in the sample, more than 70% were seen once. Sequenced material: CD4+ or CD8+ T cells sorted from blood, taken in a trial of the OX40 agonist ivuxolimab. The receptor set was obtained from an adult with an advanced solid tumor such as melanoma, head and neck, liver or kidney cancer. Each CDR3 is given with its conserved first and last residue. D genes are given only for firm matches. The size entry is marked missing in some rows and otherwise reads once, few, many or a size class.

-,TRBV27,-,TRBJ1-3,TGTGCCAGCAGCCCCGGGGGGTTTAGGAACACCATATATTTT,CASSPGGFRNTIYF
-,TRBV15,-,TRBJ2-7,TGTGCCACCAGCAGAGCCGGGACTCCCAAGGCCTACGAGCAGTACTTC,CATSRAGTPKAYEQYF
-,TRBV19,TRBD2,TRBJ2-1,TGTGCCAGTAGTAACGGGACTAGCGGGTTTCGGAATGAGCAGTTCTTC,CASSNGTSGFRNEQFF
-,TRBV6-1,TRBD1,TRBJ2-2,TGTGCCAGCAGTGCGACGACAGGGGGAGCCGAGGAGCTGTTTTTT,CASSATTGGAEELFF
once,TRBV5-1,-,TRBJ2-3,TGCGCCAGCAGCCGCCAACTCCTTAGCGGTAGCACAGATACGCAGTATTTT,CASSRQLLSGSTDTQYF
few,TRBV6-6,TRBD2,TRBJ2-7,TGTGCCAGCAGAGGGACTAGCGGGAGGAGTTACGAGCAGTACTTC,CASRGTSGRSYEQYF
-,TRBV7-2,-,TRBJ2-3,TGTGCCAGCAGCTTTTACAGCGGCCCCACAGATACGCAGTATTTT,CASSFYSGPTDTQYF
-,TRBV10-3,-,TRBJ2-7,TGTGCCATCAGTGAGTCAAGCGAGCAGTACTTC,CAISESSEQYF
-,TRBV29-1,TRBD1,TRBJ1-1,TGCAGCGTGACAGGGCGTACGAACACTGAAGCTTTCTTT,CSVTGRTNTEAFF
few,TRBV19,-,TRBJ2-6,TGTGCCAGTAGGTGGGGACAACTGTACTCTGGGGCCAACGTCCTGACTTTC,CASRWGQLYSGANVLTF
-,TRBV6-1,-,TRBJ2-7,TGTGCCAGCAGTGTACAGAGGGAGCAGTACTTC,CASSVQREQYF
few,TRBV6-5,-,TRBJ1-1,TGTGCCAGCAGTTTCTGGAGGGAGACTGAAGCTTTCTTT,CASSFWRETEAFF
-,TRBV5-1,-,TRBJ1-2,TGCGCCAGCAGCTCCTCTACCATGATCGGGGCCTCCTATGGCTACACCTTC,CASSSSTMIGASYGYTF
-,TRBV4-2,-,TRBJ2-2,TGTGCCAGCAGCCAAAGGACAGTGGGCACCGGGGAGCTGTTTTTT,CASSQRTVGTGELFF
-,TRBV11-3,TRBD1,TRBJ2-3,TGTGCCAGCAGCTGGACAGGGGGTGCGGATACGCAGTATTTT,CASSWTGGADTQYF
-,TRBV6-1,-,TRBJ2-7,TGTGCCACCTCGGTAGACAGGAGCTCCTACGAGCAGTACTTC,CATSVDRSSYEQYF
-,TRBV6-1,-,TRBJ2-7,TGTGCCACCCGGGACGGCCCCTACGAGCAGTACTTC,CATRDGPYEQYF
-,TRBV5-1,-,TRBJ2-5,TGCGCCAGCAGCCTTGAGGGGAGGAGAGAAGAGACCCAGTACTTC,CASSLEGRREETQYF
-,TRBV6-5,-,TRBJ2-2,TGTGCCAGCAGTTACGTTAGCGGGAACACCGGGGAGCTGTTTTTT,CASSYVSGNTGELFF
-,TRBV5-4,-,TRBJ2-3,TGTGCCAGCAGCTTGGGGCCCCATGGGGATACGCAGTATTTT,CASSLGPHGDTQYF
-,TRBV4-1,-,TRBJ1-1,TGCGCCAGCAGCCAACTCTCACATCGGATTATGAACACTGAAGCTTTCTTT,CASSQLSHRIMNTEAFF
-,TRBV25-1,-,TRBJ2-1,TGTGCCAGCAGTGAAGGTGGTAGAACAAATGAGCAGTTCTTC,CASSEGGRTNEQFF
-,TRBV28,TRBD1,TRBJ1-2,TGTGCCAGCGCTAACAGGGGGCAGGATGGCTACACCTTC,CASANRGQDGYTF
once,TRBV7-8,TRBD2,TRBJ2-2,TGTGCCAGCATCCTGGGACTAGCGGATAACACCGGGGAGCTGTTTTTT,CASILGLADNTGELFF
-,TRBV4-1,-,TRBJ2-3,TGCGCCAGCAGCAGGACAGTCACAGATACGCAGTATTTT,CASSRTVTDTQYF
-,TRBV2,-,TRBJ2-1,TGTGCCAGCATAACAATTTACAATGAGCAGTTCTTC,CASITIYNEQFF
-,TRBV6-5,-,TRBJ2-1,TGTGCCAGCAGTCAAACTAGCAGTGAGCAGTTCTTC,CASSQTSSEQFF
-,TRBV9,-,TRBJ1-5,TGTGCCAGCAGCGTAGACGGGGGCCAGCCCCAGCATTTT,CASSVDGGQPQHF
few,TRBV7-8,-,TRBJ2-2,TGTGCCAGCAGCTCCTTTACCCCTGGACAGCTCACAGCGAACACCGGGGAGCTGTTTTTT,CASSSFTPGQLTANTGELFF
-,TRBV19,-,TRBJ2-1,TGTGCCAGTAGTATAGTTGTAGGCTCCTACAATGAGCAGTTCTTC,CASSIVVGSYNEQFF
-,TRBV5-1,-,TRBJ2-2,TGCGCCAGCAGCCAGGAGTTGGAGAGCGGGGAGCTGTTTTTT,CASSQELESGELFF
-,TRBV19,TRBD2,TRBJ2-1,TGTGCCAGTAGTGCTACTAGCGGGAGGGCCCTCTACAATGAGCAGTTCTTC,CASSATSGRALYNEQFF
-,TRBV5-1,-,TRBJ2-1,TGCGCCAGCAGCTTGGGATCTCCCGGGGGCAATGAGCAGTTCTTC,CASSLGSPGGNEQFF
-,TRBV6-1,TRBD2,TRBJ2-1,TGTGCCAGCAAAGGGACTATCTCCTACAATGAGCAGTTCTTC,CASKGTISYNEQFF
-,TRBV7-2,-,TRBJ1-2,TGTGCCAGCAGCTTACGCAGGAGCGACTATGGCTACACCTTC,CASSLRRSDYGYTF
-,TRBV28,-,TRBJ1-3,TGTGCCAGTGGATTCTCTGGAAACACCATATATTTT,CASGFSGNTIYF
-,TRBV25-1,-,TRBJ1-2,TGTGCCAGCAGTGAAAGGGGGTTGGATGGCTACACCTTC,CASSERGLDGYTF
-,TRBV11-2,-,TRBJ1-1,TGTGCCAGCAGCTTAGACCGACAGTCTGAAGCTTTCTTT,CASSLDRQSEAFF
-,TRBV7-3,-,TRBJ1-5,TGTGCCAGCAGCCCCCCCGGGGGAGGAGAGCCCCAGCATTTT,CASSPPGGGEPQHF
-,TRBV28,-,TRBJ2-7,TGTGCCAGCAGTTTAAAGTTCTGGTCCTCTTTTCCTTACGAGCAGTACTTC,CASSLKFWSSFPYEQYF